These T cell receptor beta chains were read from a single sample in a study of beta chain features in type 1 diabetes. Sequenced by immunoSEQ multiplex PCR; TCRdb stores in-frame clones only, minus some. Altogether some 330,000 clones are present, roughly an eighth being singletons, with the ten largest covering 0.0085% to 0.012%. The sample taken for sequencing was naive CD4+ T cells from blood. The receptors originated from a young woman with type 1 diabetes. Both conserved end residues are part of each CDR3. Each record gives: CDR3 length, V gene, clone size, J gene, D gene, CDR3 DNA, CDR3 protein. The D gene is left open where the match is weak. Only some rows state a clone size, as once, few, many or a class for expanded clones.

12	TRBV2	.	TRBJ2-5	TRBD1	TGTGCCAGCAGGGGACAGCAAGAGACCCAGTACTTC	CASRGQQETQYF
13	TRBV10-3	few	TRBJ2-4	.	TGTGCCATCAGTGAGTCCCTAAGAGGCATTCAGTACTTC	CAISESLRGIQYF
16	TRBV7-2	.	TRBJ2-4	.	TGTGCCAGCAGCTTAAGGTCGGGTCAATCGGGGGACATTCAGTACTTC	CASSLRSGQSGDIQYF
14	TRBV2	few	TRBJ2-5	TRBD2	TGTGCCAGCAGCCACTGGACTAGCGAAGAGACCCAGTACTTC	CASSHWTSEETQYF
14	TRBV29-1	.	TRBJ1-2	.	TGCAGCGTTGAAGCAGGCGAGACTAACTATGGCTACACCTTC	CSVEAGETNYGYTF
16	TRBV7-7	.	TRBJ2-5	TRBD2	TGTGCTAGCAGCTTAGGTAGGGCTAGCGGAGAAGAGACCCAGTACTTC	CASSLGRASGEETQYF
15	TRBV5-4	.	TRBJ2-7	TRBD2	TGTGCCAGCAGATCCGATCTAGCGGGGATATACGAGCAGTACTTC	CASRSDLAGIYEQYF
14	TRBV25-1	few	TRBJ2-3	.	TGTGCCAGCAGTGGCGGACAGAACACAGATACGCAGTATTTT	CASSGGQNTDTQYF
15	TRBV7-9	.	TRBJ2-5	TRBD2	TGTGCCAGCAGCTCCGGACTAGCGGCTGGGGAGACCCAGTACTTC	CASSSGLAAGETQYF
14	TRBV28	few	TRBJ2-4	.	TGTGCCAGCCGGACAGCCCTAGCCAAAAACATTCAGTACTTC	CASRTALAKNIQYF
15	TRBV5-1	.	TRBJ2-3	.	TGCGCCAGCAGCGTCTCGGGGAGCAAACCAGATACGCAGTATTTT	CASSVSGSKPDTQYF
13	TRBV25-1	.	TRBJ2-5	.	TGTGCCAGCAGTGAATTCCAGGGGTTGACCCAGTACTTC	CASSEFQGLTQYF
11	TRBV7-9	.	TRBJ1-1	.	TGTGCCAGCAGCCTTATTGAGGGAGCTTTCTTT	CASSLIEGAFF
14	TRBV28	.	TRBJ2-7	.	TGTGCCAGCAGTCTACAGGGGGGGAGCTACGAGCAGTACTTC	CASSLQGGSYEQYF
15	TRBV1	few	TRBJ2-7	.	TGCACCAGCAGCCAAGATCAGCGGACCCCCTACGAGCAGTACTTC	CTSSQDQRTPYEQYF
15	TRBV18	.	TRBJ2-2	.	TGTGCCAGCTCACCATTCGACACGTACACCGGGGAGCTGTTTTTT	CASSPFDTYTGELFF
14	TRBV10-3	few	TRBJ2-1	TRBD2	TGTGCCATCAAGGGACTAGCTGTATACAATGAGCAGTTCTTC	CAIKGLAVYNEQFF
15	TRBV19	.	TRBJ2-5	.	TGTGCCAGTAGTATAGTTACAGCACCACAAGAGACCCAGTACTTC	CASSIVTAPQETQYF
17	TRBV7-9	.	TRBJ2-7	.	TGTGCCAGCAGGATTGACGGGGGGCGTCTATCGGGGTACGAGCAGTACTTC	CASRIDGGRLSGYEQYF
16	TRBV5-4	few	TRBJ1-6	.	TGTGCCAGCAGCTTGGAGGAGAGCTCCTATAATTCACCCCTCCACTTT	CASSLEESSYNSPLHF
14	TRBV19	.	TRBJ1-1	TRBD1	TGTGCCAGTAATCGGGGACAGGTTGCCGGTGAAGCTTTCTTT	CASNRGQVAGEAFF
16	TRBV2	.	TRBJ2-1	.	TGTGCCAGCCTGACAGGACAACGAGTTGGTTGGGATGAGCAGTTCTTC	CASLTGQRVGWDEQFF
15	TRBV5-1	few	TRBJ2-2	.	TGCGCCAGCAGCTTGCCCGGTACGAACACCGGGGAGCTGTTTTTT	CASSLPGTNTGELFF
17	TRBV30	few	TRBJ2-1	TRBD2	TGTGCCTGGAGTCTAACTAGCGGGAGGGCCCCTTACAATGAGCAGTTCTTC	CAWSLTSGRAPYNEQFF
13	TRBV30	few	TRBJ1-2	.	TGTGCCTGGACAGGGGTTGGGTTGTATGGCTACACCTTC	CAWTGVGLYGYTF
14	TRBV7-9	.	TRBJ2-1	TRBD1	TGTGCCAGCAGCTTAGGACAGGGGGTCAGTGAGCAGTTCTTC	CASSLGQGVSEQFF
15	TRBV4-3	.	TRBJ2-7	.	TGCGCCAGCAGCCAAGATTCCTCCCCCCTCTACGAGCAGTACTTC	CASSQDSSPLYEQYF
15	TRBV18	.	TRBJ2-7	TRBD1	TGTGCCAGCTCGCCTGGACAGGTTTCATCCTACGAGCAGTACTTC	CASSPGQVSSYEQYF
15	TRBV7-7	.	TRBJ2-1	TRBD1	TGTGCCAGCAGCGGAGGGGACAGGGGGCTCAATGAGCAGTTCTTC	CASSGGDRGLNEQFF
11	TRBV30	few	TRBJ2-7	.	TGTGCCCGCTCCGGGACCTACGAGCAGTACTTC	CARSGTYEQYF
15	TRBV4-3	.	TRBJ2-1	.	TGCGCCAGCAGCCAAGATCTTCAGGCCCCGCTCACCCCGTTCTTC	CASSQDLQAPLTPFF
14	TRBV4-1	.	TRBJ2-1	TRBD1	TGCGCCAGCAGCCGCGAGGACAGGGGAAGTGAGCAGTTCTTC	CASSREDRGSEQFF
17	TRBV10-3	.	TRBJ2-2	.	TGTGCCATCAGTGAGGGGGTCGGGAGACGAAACACCGGGGAGCTGTTTTTT	CAISEGVGRRNTGELFF
15	TRBV7-2	.	TRBJ2-1	.	TGTGCCAGCAGCTTAGTCTCAGGGAACTACAATGAGCAGTTCTTC	CASSLVSGNYNEQFF
14	TRBV4-3	few	TRBJ1-5	TRBD1	TGCGCCAGCAGCCAAGAACAGGGGTTGCGGCCCCAGCATTTT	CASSQEQGLRPQHF
16	TRBV19	.	TRBJ1-1	.	TGTGCCAGTAGTATAACCCCTCAGGGGCTGAACACTGAAGCTTTCTTT	CASSITPQGLNTEAFF
17	TRBV2	few	TRBJ2-5	TRBD1	TGTGCCAGCAGAGCACCACCGGGACAGGGGGCAGGGGAGACCCAGTACTTC	CASRAPPGQGAGETQYF
13	TRBV7-9	few	TRBJ1-1	.	TGTGCCAGCAGGGCCTTGGCGGACACTGAAGCTTTCTTT	CASRALADTEAFF
13	TRBV5-6	.	TRBJ2-5	.	TGTGCCAGCAGCTCGGACACACAAGAGACCCAGTACTTC	CASSSDTQETQYF
15	TRBV4-1	.	TRBJ2-3	.	TGCGCCAGCAGACCCGGTGGAGCGACCCCGGATACGCAGTATTTT	CASRPGGATPDTQYF
19	TRBV11-2	.	TRBJ2-6	TRBD1	TGTGCCAGCAGCTTATCTCCGGGACAGGGAAACTCTGGGGCCAACGTCCTGACTTTC	CASSLSPGQGNSGANVLTF
15	TRBV5-4	few	TRBJ2-1	.	TGTGCCAGCAGCAACACCGGGACTTGGAGCAATGAGCAGTTCTTC	CASSNTGTWSNEQFF
14	TRBV19	few	TRBJ2-7	TRBD2	TGTGCCAGTAGTGTTACTAGCGGAGCCTACGAGCAGTACTTC	CASSVTSGAYEQYF
12	TRBV30	few	TRBJ2-5	TRBD1	TGTGCCTCCCGGGACAGCCAAGAGACCCAGTACTTC	CASRDSQETQYF
16	TRBV9	.	TRBJ2-2	.	TGTGCCAGCAGCGCAGCCGGAGCAGGGTCAACCGGGGAGCTGTTTTTT	CASSAAGAGSTGELFF
15	TRBV27	few	TRBJ2-5	.	TGTGCCAGCAGCCAAGTATCCAGGGAACAAGAGACCCAGTACTTC	CASSQVSREQETQYF
18	TRBV4-3	few	TRBJ2-1	.	TGCGCCAGCAGCCAAGAAGGAGAGTATAGGAGCTCCTACAATGAGCAGTTCTTC	CASSQEGEYRSSYNEQFF
14	TRBV5-1	.	TRBJ2-7	TRBD2	TGCGCCAGCAGCCCCGGACTAGCGGGAGTCGAGCAGTACTTC	CASSPGLAGVEQYF
13	TRBV7-2	few	TRBJ2-7	.	TGTGCCAGCAGCCCCGGACAGACCTACGAGCAGTACTTC	CASSPGQTYEQYF
14	TRBV28	.	TRBJ2-4	TRBD1	TGTGCCAGCAGCTCGGGACAGGTGAAAAACATTCAGTACTTC	CASSSGQVKNIQYF